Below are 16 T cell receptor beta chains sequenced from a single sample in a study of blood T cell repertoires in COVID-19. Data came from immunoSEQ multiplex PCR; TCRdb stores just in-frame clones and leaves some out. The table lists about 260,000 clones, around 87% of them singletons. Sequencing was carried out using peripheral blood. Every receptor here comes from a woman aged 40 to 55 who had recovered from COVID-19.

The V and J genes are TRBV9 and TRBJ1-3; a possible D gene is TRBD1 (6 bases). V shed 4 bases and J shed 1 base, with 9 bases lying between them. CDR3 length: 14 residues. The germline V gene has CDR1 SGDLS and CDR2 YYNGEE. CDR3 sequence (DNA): TGTGCCAGCAGCCCACAGGGATCTGGAAACACCATATATTTT. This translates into CASSPQGSGNTIYF. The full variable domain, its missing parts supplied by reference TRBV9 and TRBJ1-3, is DSGVTQTPKHLITATGQRVTLRCSPRSGDLSVYWYQQSLDQGLQFLIQYYNGEERAKGNILERFSAQQFPDLHSELNLSSLELGDSALYFCASSPQGSGNTIYFGEGSWLTVV.

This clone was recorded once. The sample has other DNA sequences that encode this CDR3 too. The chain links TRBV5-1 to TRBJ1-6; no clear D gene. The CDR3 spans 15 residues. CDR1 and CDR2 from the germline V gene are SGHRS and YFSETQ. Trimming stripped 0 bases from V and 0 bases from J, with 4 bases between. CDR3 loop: CASSLGSSYNSPLHF. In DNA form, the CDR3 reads TGCGCCAGCAGCTTGGGCAGCTCCTATAATTCACCCCTCCACTTT.

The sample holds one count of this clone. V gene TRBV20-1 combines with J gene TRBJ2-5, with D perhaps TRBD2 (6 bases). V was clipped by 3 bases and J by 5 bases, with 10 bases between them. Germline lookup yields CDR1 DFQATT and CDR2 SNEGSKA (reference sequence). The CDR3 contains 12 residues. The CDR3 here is CSASSGGETQYF. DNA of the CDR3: TGCAGTGCTAGTAGCGGAGGGGAGACCCAGTACTTC.

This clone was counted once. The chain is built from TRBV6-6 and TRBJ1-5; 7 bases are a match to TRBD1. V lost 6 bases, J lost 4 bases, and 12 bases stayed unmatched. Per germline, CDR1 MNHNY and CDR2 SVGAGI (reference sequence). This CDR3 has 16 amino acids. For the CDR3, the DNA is TGTGCCAGCAGCCCCCCCAACAGGGGAGGAAATCAGCCCCAGCATTTT. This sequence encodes CASSPPNRGGNQPQHF.

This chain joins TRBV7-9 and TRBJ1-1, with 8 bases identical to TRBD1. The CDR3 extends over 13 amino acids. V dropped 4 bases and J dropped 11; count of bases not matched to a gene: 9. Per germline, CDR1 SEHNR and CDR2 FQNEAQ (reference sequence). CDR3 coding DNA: TGTGCCAGCAGCTCCGGCCAGGGGGCCCGGGCTTTCTTT. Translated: CASSSGQGARAFF.

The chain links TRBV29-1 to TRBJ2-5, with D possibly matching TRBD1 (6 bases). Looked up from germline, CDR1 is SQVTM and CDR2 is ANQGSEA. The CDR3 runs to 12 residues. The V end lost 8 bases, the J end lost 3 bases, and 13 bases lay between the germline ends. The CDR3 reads CSSSWTEETQYF. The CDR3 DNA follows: TGCAGCTCATCCTGGACAGAAGAGACCCAGTACTTC.

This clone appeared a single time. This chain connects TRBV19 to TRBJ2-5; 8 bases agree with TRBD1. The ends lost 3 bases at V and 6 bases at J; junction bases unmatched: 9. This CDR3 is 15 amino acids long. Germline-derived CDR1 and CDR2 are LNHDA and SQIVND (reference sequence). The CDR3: CASSISGQGVQTQYF. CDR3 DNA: TGTGCCAGTAGTATTTCAGGACAGGGCGTCCAGACCCAGTACTTC.

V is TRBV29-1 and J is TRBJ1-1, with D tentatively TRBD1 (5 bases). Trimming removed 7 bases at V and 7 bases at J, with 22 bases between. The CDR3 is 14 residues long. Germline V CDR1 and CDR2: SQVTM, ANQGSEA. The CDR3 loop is CSANPGGAPDEAFF. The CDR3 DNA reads TGCAGCGCTAACCCTGGAGGGGCCCCTGATGAAGCTTTCTTT.

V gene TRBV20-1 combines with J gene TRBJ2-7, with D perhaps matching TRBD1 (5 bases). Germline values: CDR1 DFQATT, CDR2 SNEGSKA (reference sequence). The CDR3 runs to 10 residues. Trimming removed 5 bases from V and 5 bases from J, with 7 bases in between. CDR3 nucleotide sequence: TGCAGTGCTCAGGGCAACGAGCAGTACTTC. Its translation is CSAQGNEQYF.

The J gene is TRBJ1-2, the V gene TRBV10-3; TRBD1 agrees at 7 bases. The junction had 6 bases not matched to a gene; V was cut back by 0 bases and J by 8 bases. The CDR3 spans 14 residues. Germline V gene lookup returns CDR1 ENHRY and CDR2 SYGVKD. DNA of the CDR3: TGTGCCATCAGTGAGTCGCGACAGGGAGACGGCTACACCTTC. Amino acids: CAISESRQGDGYTF.

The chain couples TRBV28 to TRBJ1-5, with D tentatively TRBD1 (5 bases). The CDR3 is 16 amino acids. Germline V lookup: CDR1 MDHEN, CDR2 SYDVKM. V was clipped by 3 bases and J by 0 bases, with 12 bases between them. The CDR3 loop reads CASSFIGDYSNQPQHF. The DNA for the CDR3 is TGTGCCAGCAGTTTCATCGGGGACTATAGCAATCAGCCCCAGCATTTT.

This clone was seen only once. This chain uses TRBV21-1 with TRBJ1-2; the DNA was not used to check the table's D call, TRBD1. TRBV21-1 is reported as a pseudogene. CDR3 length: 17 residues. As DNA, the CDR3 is TGTGCCAGCAGCAAAGCGCTGGGGCCCCCCAGGGTCTATGGCTACACCTTC. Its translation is CASSKALGPPRVYGYTF.

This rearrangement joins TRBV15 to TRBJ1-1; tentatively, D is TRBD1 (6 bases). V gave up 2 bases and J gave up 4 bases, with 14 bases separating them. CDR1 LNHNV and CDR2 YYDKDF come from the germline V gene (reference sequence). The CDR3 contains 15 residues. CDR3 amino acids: CATSRRVGASTEAFF. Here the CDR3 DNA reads TGTGCCACCAGCAGACGGGTGGGGGCGAGCACTGAAGCTTTCTTT. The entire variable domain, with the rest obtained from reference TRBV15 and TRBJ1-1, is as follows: DAMVIQNPRYQVTQFGKPVTLSCSQTLNHNVMYWYQQKSSQAPKLLFHYYDKDFNNEADTPDNFQSRRPNTSFCFLDIRSPGLGDTAMYLCATSRRVGASTEAFFGQGTRLTVV.

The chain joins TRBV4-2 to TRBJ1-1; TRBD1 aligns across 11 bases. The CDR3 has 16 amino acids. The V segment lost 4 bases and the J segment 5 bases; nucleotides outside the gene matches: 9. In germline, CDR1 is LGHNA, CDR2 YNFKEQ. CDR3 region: CASSRNFGQGATEAFF. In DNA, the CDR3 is TGTGCCAGCAGCCGAAACTTCGGACAGGGGGCGACTGAAGCTTTCTTT.

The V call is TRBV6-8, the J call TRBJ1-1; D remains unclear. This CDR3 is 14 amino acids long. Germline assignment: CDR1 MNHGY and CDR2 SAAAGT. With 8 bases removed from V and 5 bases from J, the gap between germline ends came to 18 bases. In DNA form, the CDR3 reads TGTGCCAGCCCCGAGAGGGTCGGGATTACTGAAGCTTTCTTT. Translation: CASPERVGITEAFF.

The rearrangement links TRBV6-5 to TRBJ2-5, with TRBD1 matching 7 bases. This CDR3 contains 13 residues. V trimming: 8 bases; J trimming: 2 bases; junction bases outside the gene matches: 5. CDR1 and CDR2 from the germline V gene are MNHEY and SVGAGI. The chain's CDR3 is CASSGTAQETQYF. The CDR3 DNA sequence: TGTGCCAGCTCCGGGACAGCACAAGAGACCCAGTACTTC.